The 22 T cell receptor beta chains below were found in one sample sequenced in a study of T cells expressing NK-cell markers. Using the 5' RACE reads, TCRdb records one entry per CDR3 protein without DNA. Seen in this sample are about 460,000 distinct CDR3 sequences; the ten most common clones hold approximately 1.4%. The source material was blood T cells: a sorted CD56 or NKG2C T cell subset, CD4+ or CD8+ T cells, or bulk PBMC T cells (not recorded which). These receptors came from a woman aged 45-59 years in good health.

This chain uses TRBV5-1 with TRBJ2-1; TCRdb designates TRBD2, a call that cannot be tested without DNA. Germline V lookup: CDR1 SGHRS, CDR2 YFSETQ. The CDR3 is 15 residues long. CDR3 region: CASSLRGRVDNEQFF.

The chain links TRBV27 to TRBJ2-7; TCRdb names TRBD1, which stays unverified in the absence of DNA. In germline, CDR1 is MNHEY, CDR2 SMNVEV (reference sequence). The CDR3 contains 15 residues. Here the CDR3 reads CASSLTGGKVYEQYF.

This clonotype counts as medium-sized by frequency. The chain has TRBV5-1 and TRBJ2-2; TCRdb outputs TRBD1, but without DNA this stays unchecked. Per the germline V gene, CDR1 is SGHRS and CDR2 is YFSETQ. The CDR3 is 14 residues long. Here the CDR3 reads CASSEQGASGELFF.

V gene TRBV25-1 combines with J gene TRBJ2-6. The CDR3 length is 17 residues. The germline V gene has CDR1 MGHDK and CDR2 SYGVNS. CDR3 in amino acids: CASSEVSTSSGANVLTF.

The chain is built from TRBV20-1 and TRBJ2-3. CDR1 DFQATT and CDR2 SNEGSKA come from the germline V gene (reference sequence). The CDR3 runs to 11 residues. CDR3 sequence reads: CSATITDTQYF.

The chain links TRBV7-9 to TRBJ1-4; TCRdb's D gene call, TRBD1, goes unchecked for lack of DNA. The CDR3 spans 17 residues. Looked up from germline, CDR1 is SEHNR and CDR2 is FQNEAQ (reference sequence). CDR3 in amino acids: CASSRGGWTGEEEKLFF.

The chain uses TRBV5-1 and TRBJ2-1; checking the TCRdb D call of TRBD1 is not possible without DNA. The length of the CDR3 is 14 residues. Per the germline V gene, CDR1 is SGHRS and CDR2 is YFSETQ. CDR3 sequence: CASHRASSYNEQFF.

The chain couples TRBV5-1 to TRBJ1-4; the D call of TRBD1 rests on TCRdb alone, since no DNA is present to check it. Germline V gives CDR1 SGHRS, CDR2 YFSETQ. This CDR3 is 15 amino acids long. CDR3 region: CASSLGDRPNEKLFF.

This sequence joins TRBV6-2 or TRBV6-3 and TRBJ2-1. This CDR3 contains 15 residues. Germline V CDR1 and CDR2: MNHEY, SVGEGT. CDR3 sequence: CASSAWSNSYNEQFF.

The chain combines TRBV4-1 with TRBJ1-1; TCRdb names TRBD1, which stays unverified in the absence of DNA. CDR1 MGHRA and CDR2 YSYEKL come from the germline V gene. The CDR3 is 15 amino acids. The CDR3 spells CASSQAGQGLTEAFF.

This sequence joins TRBV5-1 and TRBJ2-1. Germline loops: CDR1 SGHRS, CDR2 YFSETQ. This CDR3 has 16 amino acids. The CDR3 sequence: CASSHVMESSYNEQFF.

V and J are TRBV4-1 and TRBJ1-2. The V gene's germline CDR1 is MGHRA and CDR2 YSYEKL. This CDR3 contains 13 residues. This CDR3 is CASSQVSADGYTF.

The V call is TRBV3-1, the J call TRBJ2-5; with no DNA, the TCRdb D assignment of TRBD2 cannot be verified. Per germline, CDR1 LGHDT and CDR2 YNNKEL (reference sequence). CDR3 length: 16 residues. The CDR3 loop reads CASSPQRGLLRQTQYF.

The CDR3: CASSLVSGHEEKLFF. The rearrangement joins TRBV27 to TRBJ1-4; TCRdb's D gene call, TRBD1, goes unchecked for lack of DNA. Germline CDR1 MNHEY, CDR2 SMNVEV (reference sequence). The CDR3 runs 15 residues. Looking up the rest from reference TRBV27 and TRBJ1-4 gives the full variable domain: EAQVTQNPRYLITVTGKKLTVTCSQNMNHEYMSWYRQDPGLGLRQIYYSMNVEVTDKGDVPEGYKVSRKEKRNFPLILESPSPNQTSLYFCASSLVSGHEEKLFFGSGTQLSVL.

The gene calls are TRBV6-5 and TRBJ2-3; TCRdb calls TRBD1, which cannot be checked without DNA. CDR3 length: 15 residues. Germline CDR1 reads MNHEY; CDR2 reads SVGAGI. The CDR3 is CASSPLVGGSDTQYF.

This rearrangement joins TRBV20-1 to TRBJ2-2; TCRdb indicates TRBD1, and absent DNA this call remains unverified. The CDR3 runs 15 residues. Per germline, CDR1 DFQATT and CDR2 SNEGSKA (reference sequence). CDR3 sequence: CSARAGARNAGELFF.

CDR3 amino acids: CASSLAGQKNQPQHF. This chain links TRBV5-1 with TRBJ1-5; TCRdb returns TRBD1, unconfirmable since there is no DNA. Germline CDR1 and CDR2: SGHRS and YFSETQ. The CDR3 runs to 15 residues.

The chain uses TRBV5-1 and TRBJ2-1; no DNA is available, so the TRBD2 call from TCRdb remains unchecked. CDR1 is SGHRS, CDR2 YFSETQ, per germline. The CDR3 contains 18 residues. CDR3 sequence: CASSLAPLPGLADNEQFF.

The chain recombines TRBV20-1 with TRBJ2-1; TCRdb reports TRBD2, a call that lacks DNA to check it against. The CDR3 loop spans 15 amino acids. CDR1 is DFQATT and CDR2 is SNEGSKA in the germline V gene (reference sequence). CDR3 protein: CSARDAGESYNEQFF.

The chain has TRBV14 and TRBJ2-2. This CDR3 region has 14 residues. The V gene's germline CDR1 is SGHDN and CDR2 FVKESK. CDR3 region: CASRQSPNTGELFF.

J is TRBJ2-5 and V is TRBV24-1; checking the TCRdb D call of TRBD2 is not possible without DNA. Germline V gene sequence: CDR1 KGHDR, CDR2 SFDVKD. The CDR3 has 15 amino acids. The CDR3 protein is CATSDPGPGGETQYF.

The chain links TRBV10-1 to TRBJ2-3; TCRdb designates TRBD1, a call that cannot be tested without DNA. Germline values: CDR1 WNHNN, CDR2 SYGVQD (reference sequence). This CDR3 region has 13 residues. The CDR3 protein is CASSRQGTDTQYF.